A single sample is the source of the 14 T cell receptor beta chains below, sequenced in a study of regulatory T cells in long-lasting Graves disease. Construction of the TCR beta libraries employed iRepertoire HTBI primers in conjunction with Arm-PCR of CDR3 regions. TCRdb reprocessed the multiplex PCR reads via MiXCR and lists one record per CDR3 protein. The table lists a few hundred thousand distinct CDR3 sequences, approximately 15% of them singletons. Sample time point: newly diagnosed GD, antithyroid drugs for less than 3 months. RNA isolated from PBMCs was used to make the TCR library. The same data also contributed to another study, on T cells in Graves' hyperthyroidism and ophthalmopathy.

The input for sequencing was peripheral blood mononuclear cells (PBMCs), taken at new diagnosis, from a patient treated with antithyroid drugs. These receptors were obtained from a woman aged 40 to 50 with Graves disease.

The V call is TRBV5-1, the J call TRBJ2-5; either TRBD1 or TRBD2 may supply D (5 bases each). Germline V gene sequence: CDR1 SGHRS, CDR2 YFSETQ. The V end lost 1 base, the J end lost 5 bases, and 15 bases lay between the germline ends. There are 15 residues in the CDR3. CDR3: CASSLLPGPGETQYF. Here the CDR3 DNA reads TGCGCCAGCAGCTTGCTTCCGGGACCCGGCGAGACCCAGTACTTC.

The chain employs TRBV28 and TRBJ2-1; 8 bases line up with TRBD2. Looked up from germline, CDR1 is MDHEN and CDR2 is SYDVKM. With 11 bases clipped from V and 5 bases from J, the junction kept 11 bases outside the gene matches. The CDR3 extends over 14 amino acids. The CDR3 sequence is CAVVGAGGHNEQFF. CDR3 DNA: TGTGCCGTAGTCGGGGCGGGAGGACACAATGAGCAGTTCTTC.

This clonotype was counted at least ten times. The rearrangement uses TRBV7-9 and TRBJ1-6; D ambiguous. CDR3 length: 12 amino acids. Germline values: CDR1 SEHNR, CDR2 FQNEAQ (reference sequence). V was trimmed by 4 bases and J by 9 bases, leaving 7 bases between them. The CDR3, as DNA: TGTGCCAGCAGCTCTTACGTTTCACCCCTCCACTTT. As protein: CASSSYVSPLHF.

This clonotype was counted ten times or more. The CDR3 DNA reads TGTGCCAGCAGGAGGCAGGGGCGGGAGACCCAGTACTTC. It codes for CASRRQGRETQYF. The rearrangement uses TRBV28 and TRBJ2-5; TRBD1 is a possible D gene (6 bases). The CDR3 totals 13 residues. Per germline, CDR1 MDHEN and CDR2 SYDVKM. Trimming removed 6 bases at V and 5 bases at J, with 13 bases between. Together with reference TRBV28 and TRBJ2-5, the CDR3 gives the full variable domain: DVKVTQSSRYLVKRTGEKVFLECVQDMDHENMFWYRQDPGLGLRLIYFSYDVKMKEKGDIPEGYSVSREKKERFSLILESASTNQTSMYLCASRRQGRETQYFGPGTRLLVL.

This clonotype was detected ten times or more. The chain is built from TRBV29-1 and TRBJ1-3; D is uncertain. CDR1 and CDR2 from the germline V gene are SQVTM and ANQGSEA. V dropped 4 bases and J dropped 2 bases, with 9 bases sitting between them. This CDR3 has 13 residues. The CDR3 nucleotides are TGCAGCGTTGTTGTCGACGCTGGAAACACCATATATTTT. Its protein is CSVVVDAGNTIYF. Full variable domain (rest looked up from reference TRBV29-1 and TRBJ1-3): SAVISQKPSRDICQRGTSLTIQCQVDSQVTMMFWYRQQPGQSLTLIATANQGSEATYESGFVIDKFPISRPNLTFSTLTVSNMSPEDSSIYLCSVVVDAGNTIYFGEGSWLTVV.

This clonotype was seen many times. The rearrangement uses TRBV3-1 and TRBJ1-6, with D perhaps matching TRBD1 (5 bases). The CDR3 is made up of 17 amino acids. Germline CDR1 reads LGHDT; CDR2 reads YNNKEL (reference sequence). V lost 2 bases, J lost 0 bases, and 11 bases lay in between. The CDR3 sequence: CASSQQGFGSYNSPLHF. The CDR3 nucleotides are TGTGCCAGCAGCCAACAGGGTTTCGGCTCCTATAATTCACCCCTCCACTTT.

This clonotype showed up many times. The chain couples TRBV2 to TRBJ2-1, with 9 bases that match TRBD2. The CDR3 covers 14 residues. Germline V gene sequence: CDR1 SNHLY, CDR2 FYNNEI. Trimming took 4 bases from V and 4 from J; bases not matched to a gene: 2. CDR3 nucleotide sequence: TGTGCCAGCAGTGGGACTAGCGCATACAATGAGCAGTTCTTC. It encodes CASSGTSAYNEQFF.

This clonotype was seen only a few times. This chain connects TRBV12-3 or TRBV12-4 to TRBJ2-2, with 11 bases that match TRBD1. The CDR3 sequence is 15 residues long. V shed 6 bases and J 5 bases; nucleotides not matched to a gene: 5. CDR3 in DNA: TGTGCCAGCAGAATAGGGACAGGGGGAACCGGGGAGCTGTTTTTT. Protein product: CASRIGTGGTGELFF.

In regard to this clonotype: Mismatch with germline at one junction end may stem from a read error. The rearrangement joins TRBV11-2 to TRBJ1-1; TRBD1 is a possible D gene (5 bases). The germline CDR1 and CDR2 sequences are SGHAT and FQNNGV. This CDR3 is built from 13 residues. CDR3 nucleotides: TGTACCAGCAGCTTAGAACGGGGGACTGAAGCTTTCTTT. It codes for CTSSLERGTEAFF.

V and J are TRBV7-9 and TRBJ2-1; D not resolved. The germline V and J ends were trimmed by 5 bases and 4 bases, with 12 bases remaining between them. CDR1 and CDR2 from the germline V gene are SEHNR and FQNEAQ (reference sequence). CDR3 length: 14 amino acids. The CDR3 is CASSLLETYNEQFF. The DNA of the CDR3 is TGTGCCAGCAGCCTCTTGGAAACATACAATGAGCAGTTCTTC.

This clonotype was seen ten or more times. V and J are TRBV27 and TRBJ2-1; TRBD2 matches 11 bases. Germline trimming cut 2 bases from V and 6 bases from J; bases unmatched to any gene: 3. The germline CDR1 and CDR2 sequences are MNHEY and SMNVEV (reference sequence). This CDR3 has 15 amino acids. The CDR3 DNA reads as TGTGCCAGCAGTTTACCTAGCGGGAGGCCCAATGAGCAGTTCTTC. Encoded protein: CASSLPSGRPNEQFF.

With respect to this clonotype: Possible read error: a much larger clone is one base away. The V gene is TRBV10-2, the J gene TRBJ2-2; 10 nucleotides agree with TRBD2. The germline V gene has CDR1 WSHSY and CDR2 SAAADI. The CDR3 consists of 12 residues. The CDR3 region has the DNA TGCGCCCTAGCGGGAGTAGCCGGGGAGCCGTTTTTT. Translating gives CALAGVAGEPFF.

The sample holds one count of this clonotype. The missing conserved phenylalanine or tryptophan at the end of this CDR3 makes a read error likely. The DNA is omitted, as the CDR3 cannot be located on it reliably, and the CDR3 follows TCRdb's listing. This chain joins TRBV20-1 and TRBJ1-2; the table names TRBD1, a call not compared with the DNA. The CDR3 numbers 14 amino acids, ends counted. CDR1 and CDR2 (germline): DFQATT, SNEGSKA (reference sequence). CDR3 amino acids: CSARDQDRGHGCTL.

This clonotype was counted ten times or more. The J gene is TRBJ1-4, the V gene TRBV2, with D unresolved. The CDR3 contains 14 residues. V was trimmed by 7 bases and J by 6 bases, leaving 15 bases between them. Germline V gives CDR1 SNHLY, CDR2 FYNNEI. CDR3 DNA: TGTGCCAGCACCCTGGACGGACGGTATGAAAAACTGTTTTTT. Translating it yields CASTLDGRYEKLFF. The entire variable domain, with the rest obtained from reference TRBV2 and TRBJ1-4, is as follows: EPEVTQTPSHQVTQMGQEVILRCVPISNHLYFYWYRQILGQKVEFLVSFYNNEISEKSEIFDDQFSVERPDGSNFTLKIRSTKLEDSAMYFCASTLDGRYEKLFFGSGTQLSVL.